One and the same sample provided the 4 T cell receptor beta chains below, sequenced in a study of blood T cell repertoires in COVID-19. TCRdb's copy holds only in-frame clones and misses some; the assay was immunoSEQ multiplex PCR. The data contain 210,000 or so clones, around 80% of them seen just once; the ten biggest clones take up nearly 7.5%. Sequencing was done on a sample of PBMCs or T cells enriched from blood (not recorded which). Receptors originate from a woman aged 40-49 years with acute COVID-19.

This chain connects TRBV19 to TRBJ2-2, with 10 nucleotides matching TRBD1. Germline V gives CDR1 LNHDA, CDR2 SQIVND (reference sequence). The CDR3 is made up of 16 amino acids. Trimming took 4 bases from V and 6 from J; bases not matched to a gene: 8. The CDR3 reads CASSRGTGVSAGELFF. DNA for the CDR3: TGTGCCAGTAGTAGGGGGACAGGGGTTTCCGCCGGGGAGCTGTTTTTT.

The V and J genes are TRBV27 and TRBJ1-2; D remains ambiguous. Germline assignment: CDR1 MNHEY and CDR2 SMNVEV (reference sequence). Trimming removed 6 bases from V and 6 bases from J, with 20 bases in between. The CDR3 length is 15 residues. The CDR3 loop reads CASSLQMRVEDGYTF. CDR3 nucleotides: TGTGCCAGCAGCCTTCAAATGAGGGTCGAGGATGGCTACACCTTC.

The CDR3 sequence: CATTSGDRFYEQYF. In nucleotides, the CDR3 is TGTGCCACCACTAGCGGGGACCGCTTCTACGAGCAGTACTTC. The chain couples TRBV2 to TRBJ2-7; 10 bases line up with TRBD2. Germline-derived CDR1 and CDR2 are SNHLY and FYNNEI. The trim removed 10 bases at V and 3 bases at J, leaving 9 bases unmatched. This CDR3 spans 14 amino acids.

The V call is TRBV4-1, the J call TRBJ2-1; 10 nucleotides align to TRBD2. The germline CDR1 and CDR2 sequences are MGHRA and YSYEKL. The CDR3 contains 20 residues. Trimming cost V 1 base and J 4 bases; bases outside gene matches: 16. For the CDR3, the DNA is TGCGCCAGCAGCCAAGTGGTACTCCGGAGGACTAGCGGCCTATACAATGAGCAGTTCTTC. Amino acid sequence: CASSQVVLRRTSGLYNEQFF.